Included here is one TCR beta chain sequence, with context. Antigen unknown. Here immunoSEQ multiplex PCR was the method, and the copy in TCRdb shows in-frame clones only, minus some. The data contain roughly 380,000 clones, approximately 85% of them seen just once; the ten biggest clones take up around 3%. Germline V CDR1 and CDR2: SGHNT, YYREEE (reference sequence). This CDR3 has 14 amino acids. Trimming removed 2 bases at V and 11 bases at J, with 20 bases between. Treatment described: around 19 received Ad26.COV2.S at low or high dose, single or two shots; several received placebo; per-sample allocation not given. Day 63 after the first vaccine or placebo injection was the time point for sampling. Spike of the Wuhan-strain SARS-CoV-2 was expressed by an Ad26 vector, which formed the vaccine. The data belong to a study of Ad26.COV2.S vaccination and SARS-CoV-2 variants. Study information: Donor got 5x10^10 or 1x10^11 viral particles of Ad26.COV2.S. Study-wide findings and caveats: Placebo recipients trailed vaccine recipients in spike-specific TCR breadth. Responses of T cells in total may have been underestimated by the TCR breadth and depth analyses.

The sample was peripheral blood, taken in a trial of Ad26.COV2.S vaccine versus placebo. The chain links TRBV5-4 to TRBJ2-7, with D tentatively TRBD1 (6 bases). The TCR was taken from a person between 18 and 59 years old who received the Ad26.COV2.S COVID-19 vaccine or a placebo. CDR3 DNA sequence: TGTGCCAGCAGCTTAGGACACACAGGGCCCGGAGAGTACTTC. As protein: CASSLGHTGPGEYF.